This TCR beta chain was obtained from a study of blood T cell repertoires in COVID-19 (TCRdb year 2020). About the full investigation: Samples covering the acute and convalescent phases of COVID-19 were provided by collaborators in the United States, Italy and Spain. The material from the prospective study consisted of cDNA or gDNA derived from T cells, B-cell-depleted T cells, or PBMCs. Deeply sampled blood TCRbeta repertoires from subjects exposed to, actively infected with, or recovered from COVID-19 were included in the dataset. The repertoires were released in a freely available public database meant as a resource for research on the immune response to SARS-CoV-2. Samples were obtained from the ongoing ImmuneRACE study (first 160 participants) and from over a thousand subjects provided by 6 global collaborators. Sample metadata almost always included a de-identified subject ID, COVID-19 status, age in years and sex. Where HLA class I and class II types were available, the types were taken from metadata supplied by the sample provider, not from assay-based typing. General findings and caveats noted by the study authors: Clinical and demographic metadata were provided uncurated, with the amount varying by source and participant.

This clone was seen only a few times. It lacks a known antigen. Base quality data are lacking; no much larger clone is found one base away. TCRbeta CDR3 regions were amplified from genomic DNA by means of the immunoSEQ Assay, a bias-controlled multiplex PCR. For the original study's pipeline: The number of nucleated cells in each sample was estimated from the amplification of reference gene primers within the assay. To quantify the absolute abundance of each unique TCRbeta CDR3 rearrangement, sequence reads were collapsed and filtered. For each sample, productive Simpson clonality was calculated as the square root of Simpson's diversity index over productive rearrangements. Entries here come from immuneACCESS through TCRdb and include only in-frame sequences with V and J called. Some clones fail to appear in such tables; in the studies checked, an unresolved V gene covers under half of the shortfall, and the cause of the remainder is unknown. That table furnishes V, J and clone size, whereas the DNA furnished D and trimming. Counted in this sample were roughly 40,000 clones; about 86% of them appeared once. Of the sample, about 60% is held by the ten largest clones.

There are 15 amino acids in the CDR3, from cysteine to phenylalanine inclusive. Solely the CDR3 DNA is kept, with 45 bases framed from the first base. The junction shows trimming of 5 bases on V and 4 bases on J, and the gene matches do not reach 8 bases of it. CDR1 is given as SGHTA and CDR2 as FQGNSA, both from the germline V gene. Whole blood was collected in K2EDTA tubes by collaborating institutions according to the institutions' own protocols. For TCRbeta analysis, collaborators shipped samples in one of three forms: frozen whole blood, isolated PBMCs, or DNA extracted from either of those sample types.

The sequence was collected from a man aged 65 to 79 with acute or convalescent COVID-19. Sample: peripheral blood. The rearrangement combines TRBV7-2 with TRBJ1-3, and 7 junctional nucleotides match TRBD1. The encoded CDR3 is CASSIRQGSGNTIYF. The bases read TGTGCCAGCAGCATTAGACAGGGATCAGGAAACACCATATATTTT.